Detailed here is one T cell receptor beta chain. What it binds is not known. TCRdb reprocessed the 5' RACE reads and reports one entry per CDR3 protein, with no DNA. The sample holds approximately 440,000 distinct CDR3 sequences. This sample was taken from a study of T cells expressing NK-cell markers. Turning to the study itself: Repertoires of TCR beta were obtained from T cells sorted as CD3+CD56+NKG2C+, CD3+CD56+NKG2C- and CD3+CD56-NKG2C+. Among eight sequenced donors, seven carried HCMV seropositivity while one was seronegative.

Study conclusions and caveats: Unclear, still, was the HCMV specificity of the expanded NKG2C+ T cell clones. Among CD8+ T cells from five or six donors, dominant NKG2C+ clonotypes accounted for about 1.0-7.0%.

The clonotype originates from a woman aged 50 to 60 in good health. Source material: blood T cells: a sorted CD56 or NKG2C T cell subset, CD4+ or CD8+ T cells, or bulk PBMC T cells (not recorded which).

The CDR3 loop is CASSQVLTTGELFF. The chain has TRBV3-1 and TRBJ2-2. CDR1 is LGHDT and CDR2 is YNNKEL in the germline V gene (reference sequence). This CDR3 is 14 amino acids long.